This T cell receptor beta chain emerged from a study of cytomegalovirus exposure and HLA in healthy donors. Of note for this clone: The antigen is undetermined.

Vbeta (60) and Jbeta (13) primers were used in the PCR. Data came from immunoSEQ multiplex PCR; TCRdb stores just in-frame clones and leaves some out. The table records 110,000 to 150,000 clones, about a tenth of them present only once. V was pared by 6 bases and J by 0 bases, with 1 base of the junction left unmatched. CDR1 MNHNY and CDR2 SVGAGI come from the germline V gene (reference sequence). This CDR3 is 13 amino acids long. General study findings and limits: Earlier findings revealed that most TCR beta V segments proved productive either about 87% or about 30% of the time. Exclusion as indistinguishable affected some V segments, including TRBV6-2 and TRBV6-3.

Sequencing was carried out using PBMCs. The J gene is TRBJ1-1, the V gene TRBV6-6; 7 bases are shared with TRBD1. The source is a male donor in good health and CMV-seronegative. CDR3 residues: CASRGQLNTEAFF. The DNA of the CDR3 is TGTGCCAGCAGGGGACAGCTGAACACTGAAGCTTTCTTT.